This is a list of T cell receptor beta chains from one sample in a study of T cell repertoires in cytomegalovirus infection. TCRdb processed the reads anew with MiXCR; each CDR3 protein has one entry. The sample consists of about 150,000 distinct CDR3 sequences, roughly a quarter of them appearing once. Sequenced sample: PBMCs. The receptors were sampled from a human donor in good health (CMV status not recorded). Some clones in this sample may be carry-over from other donors' samples. CDR3s include the opening cysteine and the closing phenylalanine or tryptophan. A D gene is named only where the DNA matches it firmly. The size entry is marked missing in some rows and otherwise reads once, few, many or a size class.

>TRBD1|TRBJ2-5|few|TRBV28
TGTGCCAGCCGCAGGACAGGGATTGAGACCCAGTACTTC
CASRRTGIETQYF
>NA|TRBJ1-2|NA|TRBV20-1
TGCAGTGCTCCAGATCCGGGGAAGGCCAACTATGGCTACACCTTC
CSAPDPGKANYGYTF
>NA|TRBJ1-2|many|TRBV7-2
TGTGCCAGCAGCTTACACAGGGACTATGGCTACACCTTC
CASSLHRDYGYTF
>NA|TRBJ2-1|NA|TRBV7-3
TGTGCCAGCAGCTTAGAGGGAGGCGATGGATCTGAGCAGTTCTTC
CASSLEGGDGSEQFF
>NA|TRBJ2-4|many|TRBV7-2
TGTGCCAGCAGCTTAGAGGGGAAAGCCAAAAACATTCAGTACTTC
CASSLEGKAKNIQYF
>NA|TRBJ1-1|NA|TRBV7-6
TGTGCCAGCAGCCCGGGACCCCCAATCGCCACTGAAGCTTTCTTT
CASSPGPPIATEAFF
>TRBD2|TRBJ2-7|NA|TRBV6-6
TGTGCCAGCAGTACTAGCGGGGGGAGCTCCTACGAGCAGTACTTC
CASSTSGGSSYEQYF
>TRBD1|TRBJ2-7|few|TRBV29-1
TGCAGCGTTGAAGAACGGGACAGGGCTTACGAGCAGTACTTC
CSVEERDRAYEQYF
>NA|TRBJ1-2|few|TRBV7-2
TGTGCCAGCAGCTTTGTAATTGGTTCGGCGGGGGTAGCTAACTATGGCTACACCTTC
CASSFVIGSAGVANYGYTF
>TRBD2|TRBJ2-1|NA|TRBV29-1
TGCAGCGTTGGACTAGCCAATGAGCAGTTCTTC
CSVGLANEQFF
>NA|TRBJ2-6|NA|TRBV7-2
TGTGCCAGCAGCTTCCTTGGTGCAGGACCTCCCTCTGGGGCCAACGTCCTGACTTTC
CASSFLGAGPPSGANVLTF
>TRBD1|TRBJ1-5|NA|TRBV20-1
TGCAGTGCTACCGAGGGACAGGCTGGTAATCAGCCCCAGCATTTT
CSATEGQAGNQPQHF
>NA|TRBJ1-1|NA|TRBV25-1
TGTGCCCGCAGTAGGAACACTGAAGCTTTCTTT
CARSRNTEAFF
>NA|TRBJ2-7|NA|TRBV9
TGTGCCAGCAGCGTAGCTTTCACTCCCTACGAGCAGTACTTC
CASSVAFTPYEQYF
>NA|TRBJ1-1|few|TRBV3-1
TGTGCCAGCAGCCAAGCGTCAGGGAATACTGAAGCTTTCTTT
CASSQASGNTEAFF
>TRBD1|TRBJ1-5|few|TRBV6-1
TGTGCCAGCAGTGAACCCGGGACAGTAAATCAGCCCCAGCATTTT
CASSEPGTVNQPQHF
>NA|TRBJ1-2|few|TRBV5-5
TGTGCCAGCAGCTTCAGGGTTGACGATGGCTACACCTTC
CASSFRVDDGYTF
>NA|TRBJ1-2|NA|TRBV29-1
TGCAGCGTTGGGTTTATAGGGCAACTGGGCTACACCTTC
CSVGFIGQLGYTF
>NA|TRBJ2-5|NA|TRBV19
TGTGCCAGTAGTCCCTCTGGGGGGACGAACCAAGAGACCCAGTACTTC
CASSPSGGTNQETQYF
>NA|TRBJ1-6|many|TRBV7-8
TGTGCCAGCAGCTTAGTTGGGGGCTCCGGGAATTCACCCCTCCACTTT
CASSLVGGSGNSPLHF
>NA|TRBJ2-7|few|TRBV5-1
TGCGCCAGCAGCTTGACATCGACTGCCTTCACCTACGAGCAGTACTTC
CASSLTSTAFTYEQYF
>TRBD1|TRBJ1-5|few|TRBV19
TGTGCCAGCCAATCCCGGACAGGGTACGAGCCCCAGCATTTT
CASQSRTGYEPQHF